These 16 T cell receptor beta chains originate from one sample sequenced in a study of OX40 agonist ivuxolimab in advanced cancers. Assay used: immunoSEQ multiplex PCR; TCRdb lists only in-frame clones, some missing. Counted here are 30,000 to 45,000 clones, roughly 80% occurring once; the ten biggest clones make up roughly 23%. Material: CD4+ or CD8+ T cells sorted from blood, obtained in a trial of the OX40 agonist ivuxolimab. The source is an adult with an advanced solid tumor such as melanoma, head and neck, liver or kidney cancer.

This clone was seen a handful of times. This chain uses TRBV28 with TRBJ1-1, with D perhaps matching TRBD1 (5 bases). The V gene lost 6 bases and the J gene lost 6 bases, with 23 bases spanning the gap. Germline CDR1 MDHEN, CDR2 SYDVKM. This CDR3 is built from 16 residues. This CDR3 reads CASSQVNRMESPEAFF. CDR3 in DNA: TGTGCCAGCAGCCAAGTCAACAGGATGGAGAGCCCTGAAGCTTTCTTT.

The chain carries TRBV9 and TRBJ2-7; D is possibly TRBD1 (6 bases). Germline V gene sequence: CDR1 SGDLS, CDR2 YYNGEE. CDR3 length equals 15 residues. Trimming shortened V by 2 bases and J by 0 bases, and 12 bases separated the two germline ends. In DNA form, the CDR3 reads TGTGCCAGCAGCGTTACAGGGTCAAGCTCCTACGAGCAGTACTTC. It is translated as CASSVTGSSSYEQYF.

V is TRBV18 and J is TRBJ2-5; 9 nucleotides align to TRBD2. The CDR3 loop spans 16 amino acids. Germline V gene lookup returns CDR1 KGHSH and CDR2 LQKENI. V lost 6 bases to trimming and J lost 2 bases; unmatched junction nucleotides: 10. Here the CDR3 DNA reads TGTGCCAGCTCGCCCTACCAAGCGGGAGGTCAAGAGACCCAGTACTTC. Protein product: CASSPYQAGGQETQYF.

This rearrangement joins TRBV7-3 to TRBJ2-1; 7 nucleotides match TRBD2. This CDR3 has 16 amino acids. In germline, CDR1 is SGHTA, CDR2 FQGTGA. V lost 5 bases, J lost 4 bases, and 11 bases stayed unmatched. CDR3 DNA: TGTGCCAGCAGCCCCTACGGGGGGTCGGCGTACAATGAGCAGTTCTTC. It specifies CASSPYGGSAYNEQFF.

This clone appeared a few times. This chain connects TRBV9 to TRBJ2-5; 10 bases agree with TRBD1. Germline values: CDR1 SGDLS, CDR2 YYNGEE. This CDR3 is 15 amino acids long. Trimming at V came to 2 bases and at J to 4 bases, leaving 5 bases not matched to a gene. The CDR3, as DNA: TGTGCCAGCAGCGTCTCGGACAGGGGGGGAGAGACCCAGTACTTC. It is translated as CASSVSDRGGETQYF.

The chain couples TRBV27 to TRBJ2-1; 11 nucleotides align to TRBD1. Germline-derived CDR1 and CDR2 are MNHEY and SMNVEV (reference sequence). CDR3 length: 16 amino acids. Trimming took 7 bases from V and 8 from J; bases not matched to a gene: 13. As DNA, the CDR3 is TGTGCCAGCACCCCGGGAGGCGGACAGGGGGCCGATGAGCAGTTCTTC. Amino acid sequence: CASTPGGGQGADEQFF.

V and J are TRBV11-2 and TRBJ2-1, with D possibly being TRBD2 (6 bases). The germline V gene encodes CDR1 SGHAT and CDR2 FQNNGV. The V end lost 7 bases, the J end lost 7 bases, and 11 bases lay between the germline ends. CDR3 length equals 12 residues. The CDR3 nucleotides read TGTGCCAGCATCTACCGGGGGAATGAGCAGTTCTTC. Translated: CASIYRGNEQFF.

The chain has TRBV7-3 and TRBJ2-3, with TRBD2 identical over 13 bases. The V segment lost 10 bases and the J segment 6 bases; nucleotides outside the gene matches: 10. Germline V CDR1 and CDR2: SGHTA, FQGTGA. This CDR3 has 15 amino acids. The CDR3 DNA follows: TGTGCCATCAGTTTCGGACTAGCGGGGGTCGATACGCAGTATTTT. Protein sequence: CAISFGLAGVDTQYF.

This clone is a singleton in its sample. The V and J genes are TRBV6-5 and TRBJ2-7, with D unresolved. From germline, CDR1 is MNHEY and CDR2 SVGAGI. The CDR3 is 13 amino acids. The V gene lost 4 bases and the J gene lost 0 bases, with 7 bases spanning the gap. The CDR3 DNA reads TGTGCCAGCAGTTTCGGGCCCTCCTACGAGCAGTACTTC. Residues: CASSFGPSYEQYF.

The gene calls are TRBV28 and TRBJ1-2; 8 bases line up with TRBD1. Germline CDR1 is MDHEN and CDR2 is SYDVKM. The CDR3 loop spans 16 amino acids. With 5 bases clipped from V and 1 base from J, the junction kept 9 bases outside the gene matches. CDR3 residues: CASSLRPGGYNYGYTF. CDR3 coding DNA: TGTGCCAGCAGTCTTCGACCAGGGGGCTATAACTATGGCTACACCTTC.

The rearrangement uses TRBV28 and TRBJ2-1; D may correspond to TRBD1 or TRBD2 (5 bases each). Trimming removed 3 bases from V and 7 bases from J, with 16 bases in between. The V gene's germline CDR1 is MDHEN and CDR2 SYDVKM. This CDR3 is 15 amino acids long. The CDR3 coding sequence is TGTGCCAGCAGTTTTGATGGGACGTCGGCGAATGAGCAGTTCTTC. Its protein is CASSFDGTSANEQFF.

J is TRBJ2-7 and V is TRBV19; 9 bases line up with TRBD1. V shed 4 bases, J shed 2 bases, and the junction held 3 bases outside the gene matches. The germline CDR1 and CDR2 sequences are LNHDA and SQIVND (reference sequence). This CDR3 is built from 14 residues. The CDR3 DNA follows: TGTGCCAGTAGTAGGGGACAGGGACCCTACGAGCAGTACTTC. It codes for CASSRGQGPYEQYF.

This rearrangement joins TRBV7-9 to TRBJ2-2, with D maybe TRBD1 (6 bases). Between the trimmed V and J ends, which lost 1 base and 6 bases, there was a span of 12 bases. The CDR3 is 15 amino acids. Germline V gene lookup returns CDR1 SEHNR and CDR2 FQNEAQ (reference sequence). The DNA for the CDR3 is TGTGCCAGCAGCTTAGAAGGGGGAGCAGCCGGGGAGCTGTTTTTT. Encoded protein: CASSLEGGAAGELFF.

This chain links TRBV27 with TRBJ2-7; TRBD1 agrees at 8 bases. The CDR3 is 11 residues long. Germline CDR1 is MNHEY and CDR2 is SMNVEV (reference sequence). With V trimmed by 9 bases and J by 3 bases, 1 base remained unmatched. CDR3 sequence (DNA): TGTGCCAGTGGACAGGGCTACGAGCAGTACTTC. This sequence encodes CASGQGYEQYF.

V and J are TRBV6-5 and TRBJ1-1; no firm D call. Germline loops: CDR1 MNHEY, CDR2 SVGAGI. Trimming took 2 bases from V and 6 from J, leaving 10 bases between them. The CDR3 spans 13 residues. CDR3 DNA: TGTGCCAGCAGTTACAATGTGGGCTCTGAAGCTTTCTTT. Translated: CASSYNVGSEAFF.

In this sample, this clone turned up once. The rearrangement uses TRBV7-2 and TRBJ2-3; TRBD1 matches at 10 bases. CDR3 size: 14 residues. The J segment lost 4 bases and the V segment lost 5 bases, leaving 3 bases of the junction unmatched. The germline CDR1 and CDR2 sequences are SGHTA and FQGNSA. CDR3 DNA: TGTGCCAGCAGCCTCGGACAGGGGGCAGATACGCAGTATTTT. It translates to CASSLGQGADTQYF.